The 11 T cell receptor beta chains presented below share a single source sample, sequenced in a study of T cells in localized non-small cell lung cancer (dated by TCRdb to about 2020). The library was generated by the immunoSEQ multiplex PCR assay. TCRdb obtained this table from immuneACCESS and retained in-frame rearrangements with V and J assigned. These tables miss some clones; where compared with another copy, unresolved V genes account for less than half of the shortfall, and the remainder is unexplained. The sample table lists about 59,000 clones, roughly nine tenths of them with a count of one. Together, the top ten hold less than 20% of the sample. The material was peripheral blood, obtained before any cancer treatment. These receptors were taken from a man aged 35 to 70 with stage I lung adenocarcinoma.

CDR3 coding DNA: TGCGCCAGCAGCTTAGCGGGAGCCTACAATGAGCAGTTCTTC. Translation gives CASSLAGAYNEQFF. V and J are TRBV5-1 and TRBJ2-1; 8 bases agree with TRBD2. Per the germline V gene, CDR1 is SGHRS and CDR2 is YFSETQ. The CDR3 contains 14 residues. The V gene end was trimmed by 2 bases and the J gene end by 2 bases; junction bases not matched to a gene: 0. Drawing the rest from reference TRBV5-1 and TRBJ2-1, the complete variable domain is KAGVTQTPRYLIKTRGQQVTLSCSPISGHRSVSWYQQTPGQGLQFLFEYFSETQRNKGNFPGRFSGRQFSNSRSEMNVSTLELGDSALYLCASSLAGAYNEQFFGPGTRLTVL.

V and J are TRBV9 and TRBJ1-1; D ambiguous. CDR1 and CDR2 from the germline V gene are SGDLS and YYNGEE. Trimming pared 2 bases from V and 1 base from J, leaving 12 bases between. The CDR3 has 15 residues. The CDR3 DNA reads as TGTGCCAGCAGCGTTTTCCCCGAATCGAACACTGAAGCTTTCTTT. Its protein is CASSVFPESNTEAFF.

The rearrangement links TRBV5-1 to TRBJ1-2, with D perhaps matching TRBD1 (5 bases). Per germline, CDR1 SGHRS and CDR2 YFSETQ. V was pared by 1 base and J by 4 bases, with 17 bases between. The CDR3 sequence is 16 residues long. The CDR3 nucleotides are TGCGCCAGCAGCTTGCGCCCCGGAGACAGCGCCTATGGCTACACCTTC. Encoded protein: CASSLRPGDSAYGYTF.

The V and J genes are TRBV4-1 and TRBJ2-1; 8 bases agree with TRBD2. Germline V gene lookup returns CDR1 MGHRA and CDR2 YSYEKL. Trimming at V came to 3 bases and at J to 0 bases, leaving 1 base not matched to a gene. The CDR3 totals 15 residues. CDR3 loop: CASSHSGVSYNEQFF. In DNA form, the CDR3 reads TGCGCCAGCAGCCATAGCGGGGTCTCCTACAATGAGCAGTTCTTC.

The chain's CDR3 is CAWNLGTSLYNEQFF. The CDR3 DNA sequence: TGTGCCTGGAATCTGGGGACTAGCCTATACAATGAGCAGTTCTTC. The V and J genes are TRBV30 and TRBJ2-1; TRBD2 matches 9 bases. The CDR3 length is 15 residues. The germline V gene has CDR1 GTSNPN and CDR2 SVGIG (reference sequence). Trimming removed 4 bases from V and 4 bases from J; junction bases left unmatched: 8.

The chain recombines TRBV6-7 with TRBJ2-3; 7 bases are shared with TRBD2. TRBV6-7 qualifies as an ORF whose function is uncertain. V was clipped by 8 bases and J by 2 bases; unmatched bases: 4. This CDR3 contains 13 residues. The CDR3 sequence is CASLREVTDTQYF. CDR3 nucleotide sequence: TGTGCCAGCCTACGGGAGGTCACAGATACGCAGTATTTT.

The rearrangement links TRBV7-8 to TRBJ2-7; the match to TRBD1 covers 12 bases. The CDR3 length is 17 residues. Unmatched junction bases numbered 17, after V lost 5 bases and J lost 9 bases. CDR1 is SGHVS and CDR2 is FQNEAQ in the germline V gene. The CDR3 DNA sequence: TGTGCCAGCAGCCCATTTTTTGCCGGGACAGGGGGCGCGGGGCAGTACTTC. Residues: CASSPFFAGTGGAGQYF.

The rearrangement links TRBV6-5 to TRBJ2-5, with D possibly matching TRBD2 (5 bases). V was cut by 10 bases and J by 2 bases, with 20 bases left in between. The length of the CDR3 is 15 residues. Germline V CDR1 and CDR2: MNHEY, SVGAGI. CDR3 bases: TGTGCCACCGACGGGGTCGGCGGGTGGCAAGAGACCCAGTACTTC. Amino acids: CATDGVGGWQETQYF.

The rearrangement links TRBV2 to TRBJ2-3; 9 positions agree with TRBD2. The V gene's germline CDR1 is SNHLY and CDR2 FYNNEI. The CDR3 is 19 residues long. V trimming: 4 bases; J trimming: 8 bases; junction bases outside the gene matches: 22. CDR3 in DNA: TGTGCCAGCAGTGTGCAGGGAGGGGCTCTGAGCGGGGGGCAATTTACGCAGTATTTT. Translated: CASSVQGGALSGGQFTQYF.

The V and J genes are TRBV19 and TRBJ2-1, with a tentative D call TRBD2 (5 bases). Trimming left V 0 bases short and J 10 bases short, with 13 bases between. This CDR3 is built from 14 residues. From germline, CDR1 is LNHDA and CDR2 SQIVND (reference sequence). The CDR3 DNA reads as TGTGCCAGTAGTATAGATGGGAGACCGAGCGAGCAGTTCTTC. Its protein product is CASSIDGRPSEQFF.

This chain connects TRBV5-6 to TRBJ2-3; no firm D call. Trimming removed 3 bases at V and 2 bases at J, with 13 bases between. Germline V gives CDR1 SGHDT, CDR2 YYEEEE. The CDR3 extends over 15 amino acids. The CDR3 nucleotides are TGTGCCAGCAGCTCACCGGGTCATGACACAGATACGCAGTATTTT. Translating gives CASSSPGHDTDTQYF.